The 31 T cell receptor beta chains listed next were all sequenced from one sample in a study of T cell changes during pregnancy in multiple sclerosis (dated by TCRdb to about 2019). The library was prepared using the immunoSEQ multiplex PCR assay. TCRdb's version of the immuneACCESS table is confined to in-frame rearrangements and falls short of the full clone set. An unresolved V gene accounts for under half of the shortfall where checked; the remainder is of unknown origin. Counted in this sample were tens of thousands of clones; around 94% of them appeared once. The top ten constitute 0.84% of the sample. The sample in question was peripheral blood, obtained in the third trimester of pregnancy. The origin of the receptors is a female donor with multiple sclerosis, enrolled in a pregnancy study.

The chain employs TRBV2 and TRBJ2-5; 7 nucleotides align to TRBD1. CDR3 size: 16 residues. Germline trimming cut 2 bases from V and 2 bases from J; bases unmatched to any gene: 8. Germline CDR1 and CDR2: SNHLY and FYNNEI. CDR3 in amino acids: CASSENRQGTQETQYF. CDR3 nucleotides: TGTGCCAGCAGTGAAAACCGACAGGGTACGCAAGAGACCCAGTACTTC.

This chain links TRBV18 with TRBJ2-7; no definite D call. The germline CDR1 and CDR2 sequences are KGHSH and LQKENI. Trimming took 0 bases from V and 4 from J, leaving 10 bases between them. This CDR3 has 14 residues. The CDR3 DNA reads TGTGCCAGCTCACCACCTTTTCCGGGTTACGAGCAGTACTTC. It translates to CASSPPFPGYEQYF. The whole variable domain, filled in from reference TRBV18 and TRBJ2-7, reads NAGVMQNPRHLVRRRGQEARLRCSPMKGHSHVYWYRQLPEEGLKFMVYLQKENIIDESGMPKERFSAEFPKEGPSILRIQQVVRGDSAAYFCASSPPFPGYEQYFGPGTRLTVT.

The J gene is TRBJ1-1, the V gene TRBV5-1; D gene unclear. This CDR3 contains 13 residues. V was cut by 0 bases and J by 5 bases, with 8 bases left in between. Looked up from germline, CDR1 is SGHRS and CDR2 is YFSETQ. In DNA, the CDR3 is TGCGCCAGCAGCTTGGGTAGTCCGACTGAAGCTTTCTTT. Its translation: CASSLGSPTEAFF.

The chain employs TRBV5-1 and TRBJ2-3; TRBD2 matches at 10 bases. CDR1 is SGHRS, CDR2 YFSETQ, per germline. Trimming at V came to 0 bases and at J to 5 bases, leaving 6 bases not matched to a gene. The CDR3 covers 16 residues. Written as DNA, the CDR3 is TGCGCCAGCAGCTTGGGTCTAGCGGGAGTTTTAGATACGCAGTATTTT. Translated, it gives CASSLGLAGVLDTQYF.

CDR3 DNA: TGCGCCAGCAGCTTCGGAGGGGCTGGTAATGAAAAACTGTTTTTT. Amino acids: CASSFGGAGNEKLFF. The gene calls are TRBV5-1 and TRBJ1-4; D is possibly TRBD1 (5 bases). Germline CDR1 reads SGHRS; CDR2 reads YFSETQ. The CDR3 consists of 15 residues. Trimming took off 2 bases at V and 4 bases at J, with 12 bases between the two ends.

The chain employs TRBV7-3 and TRBJ2-7, with TRBD1 as a possible D gene (6 bases). The CDR3 totals 15 residues. V lost 1 base and J 2 bases, leaving 12 bases between the germline ends. CDR1 and CDR2 (germline): SGHTA, FQGTGA. The CDR3 DNA reads as TGTGCCAGCAGCTTAAGGCGACAGGAGGCCTACGAGCAGTACTTC. It encodes CASSLRRQEAYEQYF.

This sequence joins TRBV11-2 and TRBJ2-1; 12 bases line up with TRBD2. The CDR3 consists of 15 residues. V gave up 3 bases and J gave up 6 bases; unmatched junction bases: 3. Germline V gives CDR1 SGHAT, CDR2 FQNNGV. The CDR3, as DNA: TGTGCCAGCAGCTTGTCGACTAGCGGGAGCAATGAGCAGTTCTTC. As protein: CASSLSTSGSNEQFF.

This clone has more than one count but fewer than ten. The rearrangement uses TRBV5-1 and TRBJ1-2; 10 positions match TRBD1. Germline V gene data show CDR1 as SGHRS and CDR2 as YFSETQ. Trimming at V came to 0 bases and at J to 0 bases, leaving 11 bases not matched to a gene. CDR3 length equals 19 residues. CDR3 DNA: TGCGCCAGCAGCTTGGCCGGGACAGGGGAAGGAGGGTCTAACTATGGCTACACCTTC. Its protein is CASSLAGTGEGGSNYGYTF.

The V call is TRBV7-7, the J call TRBJ2-7; the match to TRBD2 covers 13 bases. The CDR3 consists of 15 residues. CDR1 SSHAT and CDR2 FNYEAQ come from the germline V gene (reference sequence). J lost 6 bases, V lost 4 bases, and 6 bases had no gene match. The CDR3 DNA is TGTGCCAGCAGCTACAGGACTAGCGGGAGTCGCGAGCAGTACTTC. This encodes CASSYRTSGSREQYF.

The chain has TRBV7-2 and TRBJ2-6; no reliable D call. This CDR3 contains 16 residues. V was clipped by 2 bases and J by 0 bases, with 8 bases between them. CDR1 is SGHTA and CDR2 is FQGNSA in the germline V gene. In DNA, the CDR3 is TGTGCCAGCAGCTTATTGAGGAGCTCTGGGGCCAACGTCCTGACTTTC. Translating it yields CASSLLRSSGANVLTF.

Written as DNA, the CDR3 is TGTGCCAGCAGTTTTTTTCCCGGGACAAGGTCATACGAGCAGTACTTC. It translates to CASSFFPGTRSYEQYF. This chain links TRBV28 with TRBJ2-7; D possibly corresponds to TRBD1 (6 bases). Between the trimmed V and J ends, which lost 3 bases and 4 bases, there was a span of 19 bases. Germline CDR1 and CDR2: MDHEN and SYDVKM. This CDR3 is 16 amino acids long.

The chain joins TRBV2 to TRBJ1-4; 7 bases map to TRBD1. CDR1 is SNHLY, CDR2 FYNNEI, per germline. V dropped 6 bases and J dropped 7; count of bases not matched to a gene: 8. The CDR3 sequence is 14 residues long. The DNA of the CDR3 is TGTGCCAGCAGCCGACAGGGTATACGTGAAAAACTGTTTTTT. As protein: CASSRQGIREKLFF.

A note on this clone: One end of the junction fails to match germline, which may point to a read error. This same CDR3 is encoded by further DNA sequences in the sample. CDR3 nucleotides: TGTGCCAGCAGCTTAAAACAGGGGGCTGTGGTATACGAGCAATACTTC. Translation gives CASSLKQGAVVYEQYF. The rearrangement links TRBV7-8 to TRBJ2-7, with TRBD1 matching over 9 bases. Germline V lookup: CDR1 SGHVS, CDR2 FQNEAQ. This CDR3 has 16 amino acids.

The chain couples TRBV7-9 to TRBJ1-4; possibly TRBD1 for D (6 bases). Germline V gives CDR1 SEHNR, CDR2 FQNEAQ (reference sequence). Trimming pared 5 bases from V and 5 bases from J, leaving 15 bases between. CDR3 length equals 15 residues. The CDR3 here is CASSMGGQWNEKLFF. CDR3 nucleotide sequence: TGTGCCAGCAGCATGGGGGGGCAATGGAATGAAAAACTGTTTTTT.

This chain uses TRBV28 with TRBJ1-2, with D possibly TRBD1 on 5 matching bases. In germline, CDR1 is MDHEN, CDR2 SYDVKM. The CDR3 spans 16 residues. Trimming stripped 1 base from V and 0 bases from J, with 12 bases between. CDR3 nucleotide sequence: TGTGCCAGCAGTTTATCCCTACAGGCAACTAACTATGGCTACACCTTC. Its translation is CASSLSLQATNYGYTF.

This rearrangement joins TRBV27 to TRBJ2-7; D perhaps matches TRBD2 (6 bases). Per germline, CDR1 MNHEY and CDR2 SMNVEV (reference sequence). This CDR3 region has 13 residues. V was trimmed by 4 bases and J by 6 bases, leaving 13 bases between them. The CDR3 here is CASSSGRGSEQYF. DNA for the CDR3: TGTGCCAGCAGTTCGGGCCGGGGGTCCGAGCAGTACTTC.

A single count supports this clone. This chain links TRBV19 with TRBJ2-7; 8 nucleotides match TRBD2. The CDR3 is 14 amino acids. CDR1 LNHDA and CDR2 SQIVND come from the germline V gene (reference sequence). Losses at the gene ends were 3 bases for V and 3 bases for J; bases not matched to a gene: 4. The CDR3 spells CASSIGGGGYEQYF. CDR3 nucleotides: TGTGCCAGTAGTATCGGGGGGGGAGGCTACGAGCAGTACTTC.

V is TRBV7-2 and J is TRBJ2-1, with 10 positions matching TRBD2. Trimming at V came to 5 bases and at J to 3 bases, leaving 7 bases not matched to a gene. Germline-derived CDR1 and CDR2 are SGHTA and FQGNSA. The CDR3 extends over 16 amino acids. CDR3 in amino acids: CASSQAASGSYNEQFF. Here the CDR3 DNA reads TGTGCCAGCAGCCAAGCCGCTAGCGGGAGCTACAATGAGCAGTTCTTC.

This clone has a single count. The chain recombines TRBV7-9 with TRBJ2-2; 10 positions agree with TRBD2. The CDR3 is 15 amino acids. V lost 1 base, J lost 6 bases, and 2 bases stayed unmatched. Germline V gene data show CDR1 as SEHNR and CDR2 as FQNEAQ (reference sequence). The CDR3 bases are TGTGCCAGCAGCTTAGTAAGCGGGAGGGCCGGGGAGCTGTTTTTT. This translates into CASSLVSGRAGELFF.

This sequence joins TRBV7-3 and TRBJ2-1; 7 nucleotides align to TRBD1. Germline V gene data show CDR1 as SGHTA and CDR2 as FQGTGA. J lost 12 bases, V lost 5 bases, and 10 bases had no gene match. The CDR3 covers 13 residues. In DNA form, the CDR3 reads TGTGCCAGCAGCCCCACAGGGGCGTTAGGGCAGTTCTTC. Protein: CASSPTGALGQFF. Combining the CDR3 with reference TRBV7-3 and TRBJ2-1 gives the whole variable domain GAGVSQTPSNKVTEKGKYVELRCDPISGHTALYWYRQSLGQGPEFLIYFQGTGAADDSGLPNDRFFAVRPEGSVSTLKIQRTERGDSAVYLCASSPTGALGQFFGPGTRLTVL.

V usage is TRBV9 and J usage is TRBJ1-5, with a weak D call TRBD1 (5 bases). Trimming stripped 0 bases from V and 5 bases from J, with 12 bases between. The CDR3 length is 15 residues. Germline V CDR1 and CDR2: SGDLS, YYNGEE. CDR3 sequence (DNA): TGTGCCAGCAGCGTAGACTCAGGGTCTGATCAGCCCCAGCATTTT. Its translation is CASSVDSGSDQPQHF.

This sequence joins TRBV5-8 and TRBJ2-3; TRBD2 is a possible D gene (6 bases). CDR1 and CDR2 (germline): SGHTS, YDEGEE. V dropped 2 bases and J dropped 6 bases, with 19 bases sitting between them. The CDR3 length is 16 residues. The CDR3 sequence is CASSFRRTSRRDTQYF. The CDR3 DNA is TGTGCCAGCAGCTTCCGTCGAACTAGCAGGAGGGATACGCAGTATTTT.

The chain employs TRBV19 and TRBJ2-2; the match to TRBD2 covers 9 bases. With V trimmed by 0 bases and J by 9 bases, 2 bases remained unmatched. The CDR3 totals 14 residues. Germline V lookup: CDR1 LNHDA, CDR2 SQIVND (reference sequence). The CDR3 DNA sequence: TGTGCCAGTAGTATAGATAGCGGGGGTCGGGAGCTGTTTTTT. This sequence encodes CASSIDSGGRELFF.

The chain has TRBV27 and TRBJ2-7; possibly TRBD1 for D (6 bases). Germline V gene data show CDR1 as MNHEY and CDR2 as SMNVEV (reference sequence). This CDR3 region has 12 residues. The V and J ends lost 6 bases and 6 bases respectively, with 12 bases between them. CDR3 nucleotide sequence: TGTGCCAGCAGGGGGGCAGGGAGCGAGCAGTACTTC. Translating it yields CASRGAGSEQYF.

V gene TRBV21-1 combines with J gene TRBJ1-1; the listed D gene, TRBD1, was not tested against the DNA. TRBV21-1 is recorded as a pseudogene. The CDR3 extends over 15 amino acids. CDR3 loop: CASIPWDRGTTEAFF. The CDR3, as DNA: TGTGCCAGCATCCCCTGGGACAGGGGAACGACTGAAGCTTTCTTT.

The chain links TRBV13 to TRBJ2-1; TRBD1 is a possible D gene (5 bases). Germline CDR1 and CDR2: PRHDT and FYEKMQ (reference sequence). The CDR3 contains 15 residues. Trimming removed 1 base at V and 8 bases at J, with 15 bases between. CDR3 sequence (DNA): TGTGCCAGCAGCTTAGATGGCAGGGATAAAGATGAGCAGTTCTTC. Translating it yields CASSLDGRDKDEQFF.

This clone appeared once. The chain recombines TRBV21-1 with TRBJ1-2; no DNA check was done on the table's D call, TRBD1. TRBV21-1 is an annotated pseudogene. This CDR3 comprises 15 residues. CDR3 region: CASSLEQGLNYGYTF. CDR3 bases: TGTGCCAGCAGCTTGGAGCAGGGGTTAAACTATGGCTACACCTTC.

V gene TRBV10-1 combines with J gene TRBJ2-7; 8 bases fit TRBD1. The junction had 6 bases not matched to a gene; V was cut back by 7 bases and J by 4 bases. There are 13 residues in the CDR3. Germline assignment: CDR1 WNHNN and CDR2 SYGVQD (reference sequence). In DNA form, the CDR3 reads TGCGCCAGCACGGGACAGGAAGGATACGAGCAGTACTTC. Protein sequence: CASTGQEGYEQYF.

This chain connects TRBV19 to TRBJ2-7; TRBD1 matches at 9 bases. Trimming cost V 3 bases and J 6 bases; bases outside gene matches: 12. This CDR3 contains 16 residues. CDR1 and CDR2 from the germline V gene are LNHDA and SQIVND (reference sequence). The CDR3 nucleotides read TGTGCCAGTAGTATTCTTTCAGGGACAGGGCCTCTCGAGCAGTACTTC. Amino acid sequence: CASSILSGTGPLEQYF.

The J gene is TRBJ1-1, the V gene TRBV7-9, with TRBD1 as a possible D gene (5 bases). V was pared by 4 bases and J by 6 bases, with 27 bases between. Per the germline V gene, CDR1 is SEHNR and CDR2 is FQNEAQ (reference sequence). The CDR3 has 18 residues. The CDR3 protein is CASSSPPPRVGREPEAFF. Here the CDR3 DNA reads TGTGCCAGCAGCTCCCCTCCCCCCAGGGTGGGTCGTGAACCTGAAGCTTTCTTT.

The genes are TRBV19 and TRBJ2-2, with a possible D match to TRBD1 (6 bases). Germline CDR1 reads LNHDA; CDR2 reads SQIVND (reference sequence). Trimming took off 3 bases at V and 3 bases at J, with 11 bases between the two ends. The CDR3 runs to 15 residues. In DNA form, the CDR3 reads TGTGCCAGTAGTATTGGACAGCCACACACCGGGGAGCTGTTTTTT. This encodes CASSIGQPHTGELFF.